This TCR beta chain appears in the sequencing data of a study of ipilimumab plus nivolumab after autologous stem cell transplantation. Overall study context: Typical patient got 5 or 6 ipilimumab doses and roughly 8 nivolumab doses (median). DLBCL patients had primary refractory or relapsed disease.

The CDR3 consists of 16 residues. The J segment lost 2 bases and the V segment lost 3 bases, leaving 4 bases of the junction unmatched. Looked up from germline, CDR1 is SGDLS and CDR2 is YYNGEE. Using immunoSEQ multiplex PCR, the repertoire was profiled, and TCRdb retains in-frame clones only, with some absent. Here the sample spans 17,000 or so clones, around 85% being singletons. Comment on this clone: Its antigen is still unknown.

Study results and caveats: The authors say TCR, Treg and microbiome findings warrant further study.

Ipilimumab, 1 mg/kg, started 14 to 28 days after autologous transplant. Source: PBMCs, taken in a trial of ipilimumab plus nivolumab as post-transplant consolidation. The J gene is TRBJ2-1, the V gene TRBV9; 11 nucleotides agree with TRBD2. The sequence derives from a male donor with diffuse large B-cell lymphoma. Here the CDR3 reads CASSATSGATYNEQFF. Written as DNA, the CDR3 is TGTGCCAGCAGCGCGACTAGCGGGGCCACCTACAATGAGCAGTTCTTC.